This passage covers 18 T cell receptor beta chains from one sample sequenced in a study of T cells in lung cancer brain metastases. Assay used: immunoSEQ multiplex PCR; TCRdb lists only in-frame clones, some missing. The repertoire includes about 4,900 clones, around 83% of them detected once, and approximately 3.2% sits in the top ten. The sample consisted of tumor tissue from the primary lung tumor. All receptors come from a woman aged 45-60 years with non-small cell lung cancer.

The chain combines TRBV5-4 with TRBJ2-7; TRBD1 aligns across 8 bases. The CDR3 loop spans 15 amino acids. From germline, CDR1 is SGHNT and CDR2 YYREEE (reference sequence). The ends lost 3 bases at V and 3 bases at J; junction bases unmatched: 8. CDR3 sequence (DNA): TGTGCCAGCAGCTGGACAGGGAGAGGGGTCTACGAGCAGTACTTC. Encoded protein: CASSWTGRGVYEQYF.

Of note for this clone: The sample contains more than one DNA sequence encoding this CDR3. The chain carries TRBV4-1 and TRBJ1-1; D is perhaps TRBD1 (5 bases). Germline V lookup: CDR1 MGHRA, CDR2 YSYEKL. This CDR3 contains 13 residues. The V end lost 7 bases, the J end lost 5 bases, and 14 bases lay between the germline ends. The DNA for the CDR3 is TGCGCCAGCAACTTCAGGGCTGGGACTGAAGCTTTCTTT. As protein: CASNFRAGTEAFF.

The chain employs TRBV7-9 and TRBJ1-6; D gene ambiguous. Looked up from germline, CDR1 is SEHNR and CDR2 is FQNEAQ (reference sequence). This CDR3 is built from 12 residues. V was shortened by 4 bases and J by 14 bases, with 12 bases between the two germline ends. CDR3 nucleotides: TGTGCCAGCAGCTGGGAGAGTGGGTCCCTCCACTTT. This codes for CASSWESGSLHF. Full variable domain (missing parts from reference TRBV7-9 and TRBJ1-6): DTGVSQNPRHKITKRGQNVTFRCDPISEHNRLYWYRQTLGQGPEFLTYFQNEAQLEKSRLLSDRFSAERPKGSFSTLEIQRTEQGDSAMYLCASSWESGSLHFGNGTRLTVT.

J is TRBJ2-2 and V is TRBV18; D ambiguous. The CDR3 extends over 13 amino acids. Germline lookup yields CDR1 KGHSH and CDR2 LQKENI. V lost 5 bases and J 0 bases, leaving 4 bases between the germline ends. The CDR3 bases are TGTGCCAGCTCAGGGACGAACACCGGGGAGCTGTTTTTT. As protein: CASSGTNTGELFF.

The rearrangement links TRBV5-4 to TRBJ2-3; D uncertain. Deletions cut 4 bases from V and 7 bases from J, with 16 bases between. Germline V gene lookup returns CDR1 SGHNT and CDR2 YYREEE (reference sequence). The CDR3 spans 14 residues. Here the CDR3 DNA reads TGTGCCAGCAGCCCCGAATCTACCCCAAATACGCAGTATTTT. It specifies CASSPESTPNTQYF.

The rearrangement joins TRBV19 to TRBJ2-3; 9 bases map to TRBD1. Germline-derived CDR1 and CDR2 are LNHDA and SQIVND (reference sequence). V dropped 0 bases and J dropped 3; count of bases not matched to a gene: 4. This CDR3 is built from 16 residues. Written as DNA, the CDR3 is TGTGCCAGTAGTATAGATCTGGGACAGGGTACAGATACGCAGTATTTT. The encoded protein is CASSIDLGQGTDTQYF.

Concerning this clone: A junction end diverges from the germline sequence, so it may reflect a read error. The genes are TRBV10-3 and TRBJ2-1; D could derive from TRBD1 or TRBD2 (5 bases each). CDR3 length: 12 residues. Germline V gene data show CDR1 as ENHRY and CDR2 as SYGVKD. Here the CDR3 DNA reads TGTGCCATCAGTGAGTCAGAGGGACGACAAATCTTC. It codes for CAISESEGRQIF.

The CDR3 spells CAWRGLGTHSQPQHF. For the CDR3, the DNA is TGTGCCTGGAGGGGACTCGGGACCCATAGTCAGCCCCAGCATTTT. The gene calls are TRBV30 and TRBJ1-5, with D perhaps matching TRBD1 (5 bases). Trimming took 3 bases from V and 6 from J, leaving 18 bases between them. This CDR3 is built from 15 residues. CDR1 and CDR2 (germline): GTSNPN, SVGIG (reference sequence).

J is TRBJ1-5 and V is TRBV6-1; no clear D gene. Deletions cut 7 bases from V and 5 bases from J, with 12 bases between. CDR1 and CDR2 (germline): MNHNS, SASEGT. The CDR3 spans 13 residues. CDR3 in amino acids: CASTQESYQPQHF. CDR3 bases: TGTGCCAGCACCCAGGAGTCTTATCAGCCCCAGCATTTT.

The chain recombines TRBV6-5 with TRBJ1-1; possibly TRBD1 for D (5 bases). The CDR3 spans 15 residues. Germline values: CDR1 MNHEY, CDR2 SVGAGI. V lost 8 bases, J lost 2 bases, and 18 bases lay in between. The CDR3 DNA reads as TGTGCCAGCGGGGGAACCGAGCGGCCAAACACTGAAGCTTTCTTT. Protein sequence: CASGGTERPNTEAFF.

The chain recombines TRBV7-2 with TRBJ2-2; no clear D gene. Germline CDR1 SGHTA, CDR2 FQGNSA. The CDR3 extends over 14 amino acids. With 6 bases removed from V and 2 bases from J, the gap between germline ends came to 10 bases. CDR3 sequence reads: CASRHDTNTGELFF. Here the CDR3 DNA reads TGTGCCAGCAGACATGACACTAACACCGGGGAGCTGTTTTTT.

This clone was seen only once. CDR3 DNA: TGCGCCAGCAGTGAAAATGTTGGGGGTCGGGTTGAAGCTTTCTTT. Its protein is CASSENVGGRVEAFF. This chain connects TRBV10-1 to TRBJ1-1, with D possibly being TRBD1 (5 bases). Germline V gene sequence: CDR1 WNHNN, CDR2 SYGVQD (reference sequence). This CDR3 has 15 residues. V lost 3 bases and J lost 7, with 18 bases in between.

This clone was seen a few times. The V call is TRBV5-5, the J call TRBJ2-7, with 8 bases identical to TRBD1. The V gene end was trimmed by 2 bases and the J gene end by 5 bases; junction bases not matched to a gene: 6. This CDR3 is built from 14 residues. Per germline, CDR1 SGHKS and CDR2 YYEKEE (reference sequence). CDR3 sequence: CASSFGQGSHEQYF. DNA for the CDR3: TGTGCCAGCAGCTTCGGACAGGGTTCCCACGAGCAGTACTTC.

The chain recombines TRBV6-1 with TRBJ1-1, with TRBD1 matching 9 bases. V was clipped by 3 bases and J by 5 bases; unmatched bases: 7. CDR1 and CDR2 (germline): MNHNS, SASEGT. The CDR3 covers 15 residues. The CDR3 coding sequence is TGTGCCAGCAGTGACCTGACAGGGGGTGAGACTGAAGCTTTCTTT. Its translation: CASSDLTGGETEAFF.

V usage is TRBV30 and J usage is TRBJ1-6; D unresolved. This CDR3 contains 16 residues. Germline loops: CDR1 GTSNPN, CDR2 SVGIG (reference sequence). V lost 2 bases, J lost 6 bases, and 17 bases lay in between. DNA for the CDR3: TGTGCCTGGAGTAATTCTGCCCGGGGTGGTAATTCACCCCTCCACTTT. Its protein is CAWSNSARGGNSPLHF.

The V and J genes are TRBV5-6 and TRBJ2-3; 7 bases agree with TRBD1. V shed 6 bases and J 2 bases; nucleotides not matched to a gene: 6. The CDR3 length is 14 residues. Per the germline V gene, CDR1 is SGHDT and CDR2 is YYEEEE. DNA for the CDR3: TGTGCCAGCACCCAGACAGGGTCCACAGATACGCAGTATTTT. Its protein product is CASTQTGSTDTQYF.

The chain carries TRBV28 and TRBJ1-4; D is perhaps TRBD1 (5 bases). The CDR3 is made up of 14 amino acids. Germline V gives CDR1 MDHEN, CDR2 SYDVKM. V was shortened by 4 bases and J by 3 bases, with 9 bases between the two germline ends. DNA for the CDR3: TGTGCCAGCAGTTGGGGAGGGGCTAATGAAAAACTGTTTTTT. It yields the protein CASSWGGANEKLFF.

The chain's CDR3 is CASSQGSDRVSYEQYF. The CDR3 DNA reads TGCGCCAGCAGCCAAGGGAGCGACAGGGTCTCCTACGAGCAGTACTTC. V and J are TRBV4-1 and TRBJ2-7, with 7 bases that match TRBD1. This CDR3 spans 16 amino acids. V lost 1 base, J lost 0 bases, and 6 bases stayed unmatched. Germline CDR1 and CDR2: MGHRA and YSYEKL.